The sequence of this T cell receptor (beta chain) was determined in a study of cytomegalovirus exposure and HLA in healthy donors. Study results and caveats: Accurate predictions that matched the HLA-A and HLA-B alleles of most subjects were reportedly made from TCR beta sequences.

Amplification used 60 Vbeta primers and 13 Jbeta primers. The method was immunoSEQ multiplex PCR; TCRdb's version includes in-frame clones alone and lacks a portion of them. The sample yields about 190,000 clones, roughly 80% seen once. This CDR3 contains 14 residues. V gave up 7 bases and J gave up 6 bases; unmatched junction bases: 6. Germline loops: CDR1 SNHLY, CDR2 FYNNEI. There are a few counts of this clone. Its cognate antigen is unknown. Healthy bone marrow donors made up the cohort. The V and J genes are TRBV2 and TRBJ1-6, with TRBD1 matching over 7 bases. The sample comprised PBMCs. The receptor comes from a woman between 25 and 40 years old in good health and CMV-seropositive. CDR3 region: CASNGQVTNSPLHF. CDR3 nucleotide sequence: TGTGCCAGCAATGGACAGGTGACTAATTCACCCCTCCACTTT. Full variable domain (outside the CDR3, taken from reference TRBV2 and TRBJ1-6): EPEVTQTPSHQVTQMGQEVILRCVPISNHLYFYWYRQILGQKVEFLVSFYNNEISEKSEIFDDQFSVERPDGSNFTLKIRSTKLEDSAMYFCASNGQVTNSPLHFGNGTRLTVT.